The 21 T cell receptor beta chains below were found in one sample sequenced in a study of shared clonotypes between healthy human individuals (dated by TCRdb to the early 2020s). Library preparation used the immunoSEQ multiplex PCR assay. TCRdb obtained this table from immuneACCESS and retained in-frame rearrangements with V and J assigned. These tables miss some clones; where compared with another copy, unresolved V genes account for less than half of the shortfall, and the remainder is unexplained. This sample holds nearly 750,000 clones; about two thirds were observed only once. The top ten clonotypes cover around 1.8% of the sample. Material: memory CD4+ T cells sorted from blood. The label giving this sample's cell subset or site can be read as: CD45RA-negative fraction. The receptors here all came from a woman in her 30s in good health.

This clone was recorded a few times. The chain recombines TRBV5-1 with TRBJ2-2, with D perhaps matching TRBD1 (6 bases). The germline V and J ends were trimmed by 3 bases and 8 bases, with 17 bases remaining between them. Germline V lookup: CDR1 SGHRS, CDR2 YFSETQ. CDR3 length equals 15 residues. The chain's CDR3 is CASSSRGSEGGELFF. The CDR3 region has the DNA TGCGCCAGCAGCTCCAGGGGATCGGAAGGTGGGGAGCTGTTTTTT.

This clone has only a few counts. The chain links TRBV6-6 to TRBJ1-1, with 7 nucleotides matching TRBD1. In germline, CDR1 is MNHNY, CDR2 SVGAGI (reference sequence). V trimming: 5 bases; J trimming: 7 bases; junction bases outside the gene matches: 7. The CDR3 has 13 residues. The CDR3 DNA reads TGTGCCAGCAGTCCACAGGGACAGCTTGAAGCTTTCTTT. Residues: CASSPQGQLEAFF.

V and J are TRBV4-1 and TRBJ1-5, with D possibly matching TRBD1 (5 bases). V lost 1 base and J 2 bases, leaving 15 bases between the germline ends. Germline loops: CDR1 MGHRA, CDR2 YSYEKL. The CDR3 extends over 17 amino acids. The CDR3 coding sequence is TGCGCCAGCAGCCAAGTCATAGGGGTATCGGGCAATCAGCCCCAGCATTTT. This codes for CASSQVIGVSGNQPQHF.

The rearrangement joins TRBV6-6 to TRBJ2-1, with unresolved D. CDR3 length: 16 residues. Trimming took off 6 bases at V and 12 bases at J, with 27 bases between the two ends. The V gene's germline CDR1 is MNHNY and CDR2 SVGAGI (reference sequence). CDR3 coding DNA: TGTGCCAGCAGGAAAGATGTGATAGCAGATACAATGAGGCAGTTCTTC. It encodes CASRKDVIADTMRQFF.

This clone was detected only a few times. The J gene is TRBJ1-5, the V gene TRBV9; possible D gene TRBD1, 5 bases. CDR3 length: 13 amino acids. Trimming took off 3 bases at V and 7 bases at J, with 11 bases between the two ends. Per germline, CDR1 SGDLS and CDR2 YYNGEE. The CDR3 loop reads CASSGARGQPQHF. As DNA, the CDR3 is TGTGCCAGCAGCGGAGCACGGGGGCAGCCCCAGCATTTT.

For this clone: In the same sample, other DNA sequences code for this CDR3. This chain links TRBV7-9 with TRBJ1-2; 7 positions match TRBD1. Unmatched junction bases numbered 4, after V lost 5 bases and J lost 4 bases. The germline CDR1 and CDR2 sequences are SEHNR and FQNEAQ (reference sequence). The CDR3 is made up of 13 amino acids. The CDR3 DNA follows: TGTGCCAGCAGCCAGGACAGGCCCTATGGCTACACCTTC. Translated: CASSQDRPYGYTF.

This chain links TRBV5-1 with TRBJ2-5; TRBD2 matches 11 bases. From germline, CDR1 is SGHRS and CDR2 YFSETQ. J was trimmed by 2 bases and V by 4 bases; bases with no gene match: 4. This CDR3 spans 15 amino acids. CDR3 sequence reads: CASSTSGSRQETQYF. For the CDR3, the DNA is TGCGCCAGCAGCACTAGCGGGAGTAGACAAGAGACCCAGTACTTC.

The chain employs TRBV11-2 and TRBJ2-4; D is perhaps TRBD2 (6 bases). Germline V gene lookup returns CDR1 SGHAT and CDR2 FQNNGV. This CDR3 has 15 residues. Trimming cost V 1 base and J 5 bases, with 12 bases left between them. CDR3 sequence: CASSLAGGSQNIQYF. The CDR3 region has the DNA TGTGCCAGCAGCTTAGCCGGGGGATCGCAAAACATTCAGTACTTC. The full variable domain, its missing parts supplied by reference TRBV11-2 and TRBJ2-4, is EAGVAQSPRYKIIEKRQSVAFWCNPISGHATLYWYQQILGQGPKLLIQFQNNGVVDDSQLPKDRFSAERLKGVDSTLKIQPAKLEDSAVYLCASSLAGGSQNIQYFGAGTRLSVL.

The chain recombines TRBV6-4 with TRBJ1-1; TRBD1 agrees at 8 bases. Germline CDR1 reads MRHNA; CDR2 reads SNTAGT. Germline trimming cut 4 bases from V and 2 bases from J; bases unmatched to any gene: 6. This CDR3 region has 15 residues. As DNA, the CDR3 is TGTGCCAGCAGTGCTTCGGGACAGGTCAACACTGAAGCTTTCTTT. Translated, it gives CASSASGQVNTEAFF.

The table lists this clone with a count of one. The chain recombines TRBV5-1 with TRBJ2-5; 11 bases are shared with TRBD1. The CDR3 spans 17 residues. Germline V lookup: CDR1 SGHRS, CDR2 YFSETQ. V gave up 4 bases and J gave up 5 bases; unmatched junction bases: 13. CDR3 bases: TGCGCCAGCAGCAAAGGACAGGGGGCGTTTTCGGGGGAGACCCAGTACTTC. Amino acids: CASSKGQGAFSGETQYF.

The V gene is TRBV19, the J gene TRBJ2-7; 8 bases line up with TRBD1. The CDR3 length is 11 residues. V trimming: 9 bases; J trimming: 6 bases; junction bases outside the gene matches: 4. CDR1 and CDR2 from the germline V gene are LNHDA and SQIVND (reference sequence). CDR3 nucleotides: TGTGCCAGCAAAGGGACAGGCGAGCAGTACTTC. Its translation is CASKGTGEQYF. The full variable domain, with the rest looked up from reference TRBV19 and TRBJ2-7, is DGGITQSPKYLFRKEGQNVTLSCEQNLNHDAMYWYRQDPGQGLRLIYYSQIVNDFQKGDIAEGYSVSREKKESFPLTVTSAQKNPTAFYLCASKGTGEQYFGPGTRLTVT.

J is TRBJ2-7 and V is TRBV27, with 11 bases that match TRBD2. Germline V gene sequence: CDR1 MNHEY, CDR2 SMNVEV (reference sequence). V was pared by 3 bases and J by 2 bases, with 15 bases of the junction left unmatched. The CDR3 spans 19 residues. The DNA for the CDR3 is TGTGCCAGCAGTTTGGGTTGGGCTAGCGGGAGGACCCTTCCCTACGAGCAGTACTTC. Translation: CASSLGWASGRTLPYEQYF.

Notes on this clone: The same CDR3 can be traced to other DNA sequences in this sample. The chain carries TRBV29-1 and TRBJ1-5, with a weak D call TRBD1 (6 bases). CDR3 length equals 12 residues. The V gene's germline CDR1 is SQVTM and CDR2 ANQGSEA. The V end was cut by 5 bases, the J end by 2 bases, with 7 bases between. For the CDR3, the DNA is TGCAGCGTTCGACAGGGCAATCAGCCCCAGCATTTT. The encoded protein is CSVRQGNQPQHF.

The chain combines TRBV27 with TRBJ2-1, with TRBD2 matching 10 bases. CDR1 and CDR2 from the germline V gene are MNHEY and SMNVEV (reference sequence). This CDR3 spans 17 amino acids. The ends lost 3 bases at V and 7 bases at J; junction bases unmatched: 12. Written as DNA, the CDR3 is TGTGCCAGCAGTTTCACCCCTCTAGCGGGAGAACGGAATGAGCAGTTCTTC. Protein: CASSFTPLAGERNEQFF.

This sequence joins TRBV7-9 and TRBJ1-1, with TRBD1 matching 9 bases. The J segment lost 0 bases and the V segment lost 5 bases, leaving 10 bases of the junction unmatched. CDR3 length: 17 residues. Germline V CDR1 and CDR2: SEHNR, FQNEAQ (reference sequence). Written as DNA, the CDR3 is TGTGCCAGCAGCCCGTCGAGGACAGGGGAACTGAACACTGAAGCTTTCTTT. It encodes CASSPSRTGELNTEAFF.

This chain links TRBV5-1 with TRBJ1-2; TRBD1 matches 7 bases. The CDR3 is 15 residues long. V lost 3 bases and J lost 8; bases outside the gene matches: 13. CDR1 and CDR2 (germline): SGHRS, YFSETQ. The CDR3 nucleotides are TGCGCCAGCAGCTCCGGGACAGTTTTAAGACAAGGCTACACCTTC. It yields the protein CASSSGTVLRQGYTF.

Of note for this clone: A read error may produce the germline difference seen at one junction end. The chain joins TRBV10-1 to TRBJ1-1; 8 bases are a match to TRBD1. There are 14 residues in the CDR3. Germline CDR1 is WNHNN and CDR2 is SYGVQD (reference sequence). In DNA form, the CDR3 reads TGCGCCACCAGTCGCGACAGGGGCGGCACTGAAGCTTTCTTT. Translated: CATSRDRGGTEAFF.

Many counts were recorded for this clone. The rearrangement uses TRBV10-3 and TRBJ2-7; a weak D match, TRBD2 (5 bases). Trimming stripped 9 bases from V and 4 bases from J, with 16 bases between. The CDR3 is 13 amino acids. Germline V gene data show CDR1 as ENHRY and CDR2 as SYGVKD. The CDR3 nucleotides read TGTGCCATGCGGACTGACGGAGAGTACGAGCAGTACTTC. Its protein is CAMRTDGEYEQYF.

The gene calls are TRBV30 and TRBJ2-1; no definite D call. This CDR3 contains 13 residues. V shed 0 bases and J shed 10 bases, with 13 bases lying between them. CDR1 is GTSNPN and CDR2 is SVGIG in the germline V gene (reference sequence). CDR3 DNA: TGTGCCTGGAGTGTATCGGTCAGTGGGGAGCAGTTCTTC. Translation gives CAWSVSVSGEQFF.

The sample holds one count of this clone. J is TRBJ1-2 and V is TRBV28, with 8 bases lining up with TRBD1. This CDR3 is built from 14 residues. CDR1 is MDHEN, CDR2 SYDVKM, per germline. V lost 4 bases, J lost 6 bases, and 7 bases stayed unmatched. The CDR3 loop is CASSSGGGVDGYTF. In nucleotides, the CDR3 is TGTGCCAGCAGTTCAGGGGGCGGAGTGGATGGCTACACCTTC.

The CDR3 nucleotides are TGTGCCAGCAGTACTCCGGGACAGAGTAACTACGAGCAGTACTTC. Its protein is CASSTPGQSNYEQYF. The chain joins TRBV25-1 to TRBJ2-7, with 7 bases lining up with TRBD1. This CDR3 comprises 15 residues. Germline V lookup: CDR1 MGHDK, CDR2 SYGVNS. The J segment lost 3 bases and the V segment lost 5 bases, leaving 10 bases of the junction unmatched.